Listed here are 29 T cell receptor beta chains from one sample, sequenced in a study of T cell clonality in common variable immunodeficiency. The method was immunoSEQ multiplex PCR; TCRdb's version includes in-frame clones alone and lacks a portion of them. This sample includes about 64,000 clones with no singletons; its ten biggest clones take up 1.7%. Sequenced material: peripheral blood mononuclear cells. The receptors were sampled from a person aged 18 to 69 in good health.

The table lists this clone with many counts. The read terminates 3 residues ahead of where the CDR3 ends, so the germline J gene completes it. J is TRBJ1-6 and V is TRBV5-1; TRBD1 aligns across 7 bases. The J segment lost 5 bases and the V segment lost 4 bases, leaving 21 bases of the junction unmatched. Germline V CDR1 and CDR2: SGHRS, YFSETQ. The CDR3 has 20 amino acids. The covered CDR3 bases are TGCGCCAGCAGCGTATGGGACAGCTTTCTTCGAAAGACGAATAATTCACCC. This encodes CASSVWDSFLRKTNNSP. Given in full, the CDR3 is CASSVWDSFLRKTNNSPLHF.

This clone was seen repeatedly, ten times or more. Read sequence stops 3 residues before the CDR3 end, and the germline J gene provides the missing end. The rearrangement joins TRBV19 to TRBJ2-7; TRBD2 aligns across 8 bases. The V and J ends lost 5 bases and 6 bases, in that order; junction bases with no gene match: 9. Germline V CDR1 and CDR2: LNHDA, SQIVND (reference sequence). The CDR3 loop spans 14 amino acids. The part of the CDR3 DNA that was read is TGTGCCAGTAGTTATAAGGGACTAGGCGGCGAG. Protein sequence: CASSYKGLGGE. The CDR3, in full, reads CASSYKGLGGEQYF. Full variable domain (missing parts from reference TRBV19 and TRBJ2-7): DGGITQSPKYLFRKEGQNVTLSCEQNLNHDAMYWYRQDPGQGLRLIYYSQIVNDFQKGDIAEGYSVSREKKESFPLTVTSAQKNPTAFYLCASSYKGLGGEQYFGPGTRLTVT.

This clone was seen ten or more times. Read data end 3 residues before the CDR3 end; the end is taken from the germline J gene. The V and J genes are TRBV20-1 and TRBJ2-7; D possibly corresponds to TRBD2 (6 bases). Between the trimmed V and J ends, which lost 5 bases and 4 bases, there was a span of 12 bases. The CDR3 has 12 residues. From germline, CDR1 is DFQATT and CDR2 SNEGSKA (reference sequence). The sequenced CDR3 bases are TGCAGTGCTCCTCGACTAGTATACGAG. It codes for CSAPRLVYE. The complete CDR3 reads CSAPRLVYEQYF.

This clone was seen at least ten times. With the read ending 3 residues before the CDR3 end, the germline J gene is used to fill in that end. This sequence joins TRBV10-3 and TRBJ2-7, with 7 bases that match TRBD2. The CDR3 runs 15 residues. The V gene end was trimmed by 6 bases and the J gene end by 0 bases; junction bases not matched to a gene: 8. Looked up from germline, CDR1 is ENHRY and CDR2 is SYGVKD. CDR3 amino acids: CAIRGAGTASYEQYF. The CDR3 DNA, read in part, is TGTGCCATCAGGGGAGCGGGGACGGCCTCCTACGAG.

This clone was found many times. CDR3 protein: CASSLAEGAGGYTF. The sequenced part of the CDR3 DNA is TGTGCCAGCAGCTTAGCGGAGGGGGCGGGTGGC. This chain connects TRBV7-2 to TRBJ1-2; 7 bases agree with TRBD1. The DNA ends 3 residues before the CDR3 does, and the rest of the CDR3 is filled in from the germline J gene. There are 14 residues in the CDR3. CDR1 SGHTA and CDR2 FQGNSA come from the germline V gene. J gave up 7 bases and V 0 bases, and 5 bases lay outside the gene matches.

This clone showed up many times. Read sequence stops 3 residues before the CDR3 end, and the germline J gene provides the missing end. This rearrangement joins TRBV30 to TRBJ2-2; D gene ambiguous. The germline V and J ends were trimmed by 0 bases and 5 bases, with 10 bases remaining between them. CDR3 length: 14 amino acids. Germline CDR1 reads GTSNPN; CDR2 reads SVGIG (reference sequence). The DNA read from the CDR3 is TGTGCCTGGAGTGTACGCGGCGAGACCGGGGAG. Its translation is CAWSVRGETGE. The full CDR3 sequence reads CAWSVRGETGELFF.

This clone was seen at least ten times. The read is 3 residues too short to cover the CDR3 end, so that end is filled in from the germline J gene. The rearrangement links TRBV9 to TRBJ2-3; TRBD2 agrees at 13 bases. The CDR3 loop spans 18 amino acids. Germline V lookup: CDR1 SGDLS, CDR2 YYNGEE. V shed 0 bases, J shed 2 bases, and the junction held 6 bases outside the gene matches. The CDR3: CASSVGTSGRDLTDTQYF. Partial CDR3 DNA: TGTGCCAGCAGCGTAGGAACTAGCGGGAGGGATCTCACAGATACG.

Details on this clone: The CDR3 end falls 3 residues outside the read, so it is completed with the germline J gene. The chain is built from TRBV13 and TRBJ2-1; possible D gene TRBD2, 6 bases. V dropped 6 bases and J dropped 3 bases, with 12 bases sitting between them. Germline values: CDR1 PRHDT, CDR2 FYEKMQ (reference sequence). The CDR3 runs to 14 residues. CDR3 bases read: TGTGCCAGCAGAAGTACTAGCAGCTACAATGAG. Its protein is CASRSTSSYNE. The full CDR3 sequence reads CASRSTSSYNEQFF.

This clone showed up many times. The read halts 3 residues ahead of the CDR3 end, with the missing end drawn from the germline J gene. This rearrangement joins TRBV5-1 to TRBJ2-3; TRBD2 agrees at 7 bases. Germline values: CDR1 SGHRS, CDR2 YFSETQ. This CDR3 comprises 15 residues. After removal of 2 bases from V and 2 bases from J, the junction contained 5 bases not matched to a gene. This CDR3 is CASSFQRGDTDTQYF. The CDR3 DNA, read in part, is TGCGCCAGCAGCTTTCAGCGGGGTGACACAGATACG.

This clone was counted many times. The CDR3 end is not reached by the read, which stops 3 residues before it; the germline J gene fills it in. V usage is TRBV23-1 and J usage is TRBJ2-3; 7 positions match TRBD1. TRBV23-1 falls under the ORF class, with uncertain function. Trimming at V came to 2 bases and at J to 2 bases, leaving 22 bases not matched to a gene. This CDR3 is built from 21 residues. The CDR3 loop reads CASSQLLKKKGQPLHTDTQYF. The sequenced part of the CDR3 DNA is TGCGCCAGCAGTCAACTCCTCAAGAAGAAGGGACAGCCACTTCACACAGATACG.

This clone has a count of ten or more. The read gets to within 3 residues of the CDR3 end, and the germline J gene fills in the rest. This chain links TRBV7-6 with TRBJ2-1; D is possibly TRBD1 (6 bases). The CDR3 is 15 residues long. V lost 1 base to trimming and J lost 9 bases, with 16 bases between them. Germline-derived CDR1 and CDR2 are SGHVS and FNYEAQ. The CDR3 loop reads CASSLDPGPQGEQFF. Partial CDR3 DNA: TGTGCCAGCAGCTTAGACCCTGGACCACAGGGTGAG. Full variable domain (outside the CDR3, taken from reference TRBV7-6 and TRBJ2-1): GAGVSQSPRYKVTKRGQDVALRCDPISGHVSLYWYRQALGQGPEFLTYFNYEAQQDKSGLPNDRFSAERPEGSISTLTIQRTEQRDSAMYRCASSLDPGPQGEQFFGPGTRLTVL.

The table lists this clone with many counts. The sequenced fragment ends 3 residues before the CDR3 boundary, so the rest is inferred from the germline J gene. The chain carries TRBV5-1 and TRBJ2-7, with TRBD2 matching over 8 bases. Germline V gene sequence: CDR1 SGHRS, CDR2 YFSETQ. J gave up 1 base and V 0 bases, and 9 bases lay outside the gene matches. The CDR3 consists of 17 residues. The sequenced CDR3 bases are TGCGCCAGCAGCTTGGCATCTCGAGCGGGAGAGTCCTACGAG. Translating gives CASSLASRAGESYE. The whole CDR3 sequence reads CASSLASRAGESYEQYF.

With respect to this clone: The read terminates 3 residues ahead of where the CDR3 ends, so the germline J gene completes it. This chain connects TRBV5-1 to TRBJ2-1; D gene unclear. The germline V gene has CDR1 SGHRS and CDR2 YFSETQ. This CDR3 comprises 14 residues. Trimming removed 5 bases from V and 0 bases from J, with 9 bases in between. The CDR3 loop is CASSLQSSYNEQFF. The covered CDR3 bases are TGCGCCAGCAGTTTACAGAGCTCCTACAATGAG.

This clone was seen ten or more times. The DNA ends 3 residues before the CDR3 does, and the rest of the CDR3 is filled in from the germline J gene. This chain connects TRBV2 to TRBJ2-3; D is possibly TRBD2 (6 bases). The CDR3 runs to 16 residues. Trimming took 7 bases from V and 1 from J, leaving 18 bases between them. Germline V lookup: CDR1 SNHLY, CDR2 FYNNEI. The covered CDR3 bases are TGTGCCAGCATCCGGGATGCTGGAGGGGGCACAGATACG. This encodes CASIRDAGGGTDT. The full CDR3 protein is CASIRDAGGGTDTQYF.

Many counts were recorded for this clone. With the read ending 3 residues before the CDR3 end, the germline J gene is used to fill in that end. The V call is TRBV6-2 or TRBV6-3, the J call TRBJ2-2; D is perhaps TRBD1 (7 bases). The CDR3 runs 15 residues. Trimming shortened V by 3 bases and J by 4 bases, and 12 bases separated the two germline ends. Germline assignment: CDR1 MNHEY and CDR2 SVGEGT. CDR3 region: CASSYLQGGTGELFF. The CDR3 DNA, read in part, is TGTGCCAGCAGTTATCTTCAGGGGGGCACCGGGGAG.

This clone has at least ten counts. The read terminates 3 residues before the CDR3 end, so the remaining end is supplied by the germline J gene. The J gene is TRBJ2-7, the V gene TRBV19, with 9 positions matching TRBD1. The CDR3 extends over 15 amino acids. The J segment lost 4 bases and the V segment lost 3 bases, leaving 7 bases of the junction unmatched. Germline lookup yields CDR1 LNHDA and CDR2 SQIVND (reference sequence). Partial CDR3 DNA: TGTGCCAGTAGTATCTCGCGACAGGGGGGTTACGAG. This gives the protein CASSISRQGGYE. The full CDR3 sequence reads CASSISRQGGYEQYF.

There are many counts of this clone. The sequence runs out 3 residues before the end of the CDR3; the remainder is reconstructed from the germline J gene. This chain links TRBV2 with TRBJ1-6; TRBD1 matches 7 bases. The CDR3 sequence is 13 residues long. Per germline, CDR1 SNHLY and CDR2 FYNNEI. Unmatched junction bases numbered 5, after V lost 8 bases and J lost 7 bases. CDR3 sequence: CASGDRANSPLHF. CDR3 DNA, as far as it was read: TGTGCCAGCGGGGACAGAGCGAATTCACCC.

This clone was counted ten times or more. The read is 3 residues too short to cover the CDR3 end, so that end is filled in from the germline J gene. The V gene is TRBV5-5, the J gene TRBJ1-4; 7 bases agree with TRBD1. V lost 4 bases to trimming and J lost 6 bases; unmatched junction nucleotides: 6. Germline V gene data show CDR1 as SGHKS and CDR2 as YYEKEE (reference sequence). The CDR3 is 14 residues long. CDR3 sequence reads: CASSVTGQDEKLFF. CDR3 bases read: TGTGCCAGCAGCGTGACAGGGCAGGATGAAAAA.

This clone has a handful of counts. A far larger clone is one base from this, pointing to a likely read error. The read finishes 3 residues shy of the CDR3 end, and the germline J gene is used to complete it. V usage is TRBV7-2 and J usage is TRBJ2-3; TRBD2 matches at 10 bases. This CDR3 comprises 15 residues. Germline V gives CDR1 SGHTA, CDR2 FQGNSA. This CDR3 is CAGSFLAGESDTQYF. The sequenced CDR3 bases are TGTGCCGGCAGCTTCCTAGCGGGGGAGTCAGATACG.

The table lists this clone with many counts. The read stops 3 residues short of the end of the CDR3; the missing end is completed from the germline J gene. V is TRBV20-1 and J is TRBJ1-2; 12 bases line up with TRBD1. The CDR3 is 14 residues long. The trim removed 6 bases at V and 3 bases at J, leaving 5 bases unmatched. Germline CDR1 DFQATT, CDR2 SNEGSKA (reference sequence). Incomplete CDR3 DNA: TGCAGTGCGGGGACAGGGGGCCCGGACTATGGC. It encodes CSAGTGGPDYG. The full CDR3 reads CSAGTGGPDYGYTF.

This clone came up many times. With the read ending 3 residues before the CDR3 end, the germline J gene is used to fill in that end. V is TRBV18 and J is TRBJ2-3; 7 nucleotides align to TRBD2. V dropped 0 bases and J dropped 3; count of bases not matched to a gene: 6. Germline V gene data show CDR1 as KGHSH and CDR2 as LQKENI. CDR3 size: 16 residues. This CDR3 is CASSPPMGRGTDTQYF. CDR3 DNA, as far as it was read: TGTGCCAGCTCACCACCGATGGGGAGGGGAACAGATACG.

This clone was counted at least ten times. Read data end 3 residues before the CDR3 end; the end is taken from the germline J gene. The V and J genes are TRBV6-1 and TRBJ1-6, with TRBD1 as a possible D gene (6 bases). The CDR3 has 15 amino acids. V lost 4 bases to trimming and J lost 5 bases, with 12 bases between them. Germline lookup yields CDR1 MNHNS and CDR2 SASEGT. This CDR3 is CASSADRNDNSPLHF. The part of the CDR3 DNA that was read is TGTGCCAGCAGTGCCGACAGGAATGATAATTCACCC.

Notes on this clone: The sequence runs out 3 residues before the end of the CDR3; the remainder is reconstructed from the germline J gene. V is TRBV10-2 and J is TRBJ2-7, with D perhaps matching TRBD1 (6 bases). V lost 8 bases and J 1 base, leaving 15 bases between the germline ends. The CDR3 loop spans 14 amino acids. Per the germline V gene, CDR1 is WSHSY and CDR2 is SAAADI. The CDR3 protein is CASARQVSSYEQYF. The CDR3 DNA, read in part, is TGCGCCAGCGCCAGACAGGTTTCTTCCTACGAG.

This clone was seen at least ten times. Coverage ceases 3 residues before the CDR3 finishes, and the germline J gene fills in the end. The chain combines TRBV6-4 with TRBJ2-7, with 9 bases fitting TRBD2. Germline lookup yields CDR1 MRHNA and CDR2 SNTAGT. The CDR3 is 18 amino acids. The V and J ends lost 0 bases and 2 bases, in that order; junction bases with no gene match: 11. The CDR3 spells CASSDSTGGGVLAYEQYF. The covered CDR3 bases are TGTGCCAGCAGTGACTCGACTGGCGGGGGGGTTCTAGCCTACGAG.

This clone was counted ten times or more. The CDR3 end falls 3 residues outside the read, so it is completed with the germline J gene. The chain recombines TRBV4-2 with TRBJ2-3; TRBD2 aligns across 8 bases. V trimming: 3 bases; J trimming: 0 bases; junction bases outside the gene matches: 2. This CDR3 spans 15 amino acids. Germline CDR1 and CDR2: LGHNA and YNFKEQ. CDR3 protein: CASSQTSVSTDTQYF. The sequenced CDR3 bases are TGTGCCAGCAGCCAGACTAGCGTAAGCACAGATACG.

This clone was seen ten or more times. The observed sequence ends 3 residues before the CDR3 terminus, with the missing tail filled in from the germline J gene. The gene calls are TRBV30 and TRBJ2-7; 8 positions match TRBD1. This CDR3 has 15 residues. J gave up 3 bases and V 2 bases, and 9 bases lay outside the gene matches. Germline CDR1 and CDR2: GTSNPN and SVGIG (reference sequence). CDR3 DNA, as far as it was read: TGTGCCTGGAGTCCAGGGACAGGAGACAACTACGAG. Amino acids: CAWSPGTGDNYE. The whole CDR3 protein is CAWSPGTGDNYEQYF.

This clone has a count of ten or more. The read terminates 3 residues ahead of where the CDR3 ends, so the germline J gene completes it. The J gene is TRBJ2-2, the V gene TRBV5-6; D is unclear. The CDR3 is 11 residues long. V lost 3 bases to trimming and J lost 5 bases, with 2 bases between them. The germline gives CDR1 SGHDT, CDR2 YYEEEE. The sequenced CDR3 bases are TGTGCCAGCAGCTCAACCGGGGAG. This codes for CASSSTGE. The full CDR3 sequence reads CASSSTGELFF. Using reference TRBV5-6 and TRBJ2-2 for the parts outside the CDR3, the full variable domain is DAGVTQSPTHLIKTRGQQVTLRCSPKSGHDTVSWYQQALGQGPQFIFQYYEEEERQRGNFPDRFSGHQFPNYSSELNVNALLLGDSALYLCASSSTGELFFGEGSRLTVL.

This clone was observed many times. The DNA ends 3 residues before the CDR3 does, and the rest of the CDR3 is filled in from the germline J gene. This chain uses TRBV5-3 with TRBJ1-3; the D is unclear. TRBV5-3 is labeled an ORF, and its function is uncertain. This CDR3 has 11 amino acids. V shed 1 base and J shed 7 bases, with 3 bases lying between them. This CDR3 is CARSLRNTIYF. CDR3 bases read: TGTGCCAGAAGCTTGAGGAACACC.

This clone was counted ten times or more. Read data end 3 residues before the CDR3 end; the end is taken from the germline J gene. This sequence joins TRBV6-2 or TRBV6-3 and TRBJ1-5, with a weak D call TRBD1 (5 bases). Germline assignment: CDR1 MNHEY and CDR2 SVGEGT. V was clipped by 8 bases and J by 2 bases, with 13 bases between them. The CDR3 has 14 residues. The CDR3 region is CASQGVKGNQPQHF. The covered CDR3 bases are TGTGCCAGCCAGGGAGTCAAGGGCAATCAGCCC.